The 11 T cell receptor beta chains presented below share a single source sample, sequenced in a study of shared clonotypes between healthy human individuals. Clones were read by immunoSEQ multiplex PCR, and TCRdb kept only the in-frame ones, dropping some. The sample lists some 790,000 clones; approximately 77% were seen once. Sequenced: memory CD4+ T cells sorted from blood. Subset in this sample: CD45RA-negative fraction. These receptors were obtained from a woman under 40 in good health.

The V gene is TRBV28, the J gene TRBJ2-2; 8 bases align to TRBD2. Germline CDR1 and CDR2: MDHEN and SYDVKM. J gave up 7 bases and V 3 bases, and 7 bases lay outside the gene matches. This CDR3 region has 15 residues. In DNA form, the CDR3 reads TGTGCCAGCAGTTTTGTGGGACTAGTGAGCGGGGAGCTGTTTTTT. Encoded protein: CASSFVGLVSGELFF. The entire variable domain, with the rest obtained from reference TRBV28 and TRBJ2-2, is as follows: DVKVTQSSRYLVKRTGEKVFLECVQDMDHENMFWYRQDPGLGLRLIYFSYDVKMKEKGDIPEGYSVSREKKERFSLILESASTNQTSMYLCASSFVGLVSGELFFGEGSRLTVL.

The chain has TRBV6-1 and TRBJ1-5; possibly TRBD1 for D (5 bases). The germline gives CDR1 MNHNS, CDR2 SASEGT. The germline V and J ends were trimmed by 7 bases and 2 bases, with 15 bases remaining between them. This CDR3 comprises 15 residues. CDR3 DNA sequence: TGTGCCAGCATTCTGGGACGCCATGGCAATCAGCCCCAGCATTTT. It encodes CASILGRHGNQPQHF.

The gene calls are TRBV28 and TRBJ1-5; 11 bases agree with TRBD1. Trimming took 5 bases from V and 4 from J; bases not matched to a gene: 16. Germline CDR1 MDHEN, CDR2 SYDVKM. The CDR3 covers 19 residues. Here the CDR3 reads CASSPLPYAGQGENQPQHF. CDR3 in DNA: TGTGCCAGCAGTCCTCTCCCCTATGCGGGACAGGGGGAAAATCAGCCCCAGCATTTT.

This chain connects TRBV5-1 to TRBJ2-3; 10 positions match TRBD1. The J segment lost 0 bases and the V segment lost 4 bases, leaving 5 bases of the junction unmatched. CDR3 size: 16 residues. From germline, CDR1 is SGHRS and CDR2 YFSETQ. In DNA, the CDR3 is TGCGCCAGCAGCCCGGGACAGGGGCCTAGCACAGATACGCAGTATTTT. Residues: CASSPGQGPSTDTQYF. Combining the CDR3 with reference TRBV5-1 and TRBJ2-3 gives the whole variable domain KAGVTQTPRYLIKTRGQQVTLSCSPISGHRSVSWYQQTPGQGLQFLFEYFSETQRNKGNFPGRFSGRQFSNSRSEMNVSTLELGDSALYLCASSPGQGPSTDTQYFGPGTRLTVL.

The chain combines TRBV30 with TRBJ1-2; the D is unclear. The CDR3 sequence is 12 residues long. V gave up 4 bases and J gave up 4 bases, with 10 bases separating them. Germline V CDR1 and CDR2: GTSNPN, SVGIG (reference sequence). The CDR3 loop reads CAWTGAAYGYTF. Written as DNA, the CDR3 is TGTGCCTGGACTGGCGCTGCCTATGGCTACACCTTC.

The chain employs TRBV5-1 and TRBJ2-1; 12 positions agree with TRBD2. The length of the CDR3 is 15 residues. CDR1 SGHRS and CDR2 YFSETQ come from the germline V gene. V lost 2 bases, J lost 9 bases, and 6 bases stayed unmatched. CDR3 nucleotides: TGCGCCAGCAGCTTAACTAGCGGGAGGTTTGGTGAGCAGTTCTTC. Translation gives CASSLTSGRFGEQFF. Variable domain in full (rest from reference TRBV5-1 and TRBJ2-1): KAGVTQTPRYLIKTRGQQVTLSCSPISGHRSVSWYQQTPGQGLQFLFEYFSETQRNKGNFPGRFSGRQFSNSRSEMNVSTLELGDSALYLCASSLTSGRFGEQFFGPGTRLTVL.

This clone was counted only a few times. V usage is TRBV29-1 and J usage is TRBJ2-2; D uncertain. V lost 7 bases and J lost 1, with 13 bases in between. The CDR3 has 14 residues. CDR1 is SQVTM, CDR2 ANQGSEA, per germline. DNA of the CDR3: TGCAGCGCTTCCCCTGACTTGAACACCGGGGAGCTGTTTTTT. Protein sequence: CSASPDLNTGELFF.

The chain joins TRBV27 to TRBJ1-5; possible D gene TRBD1, 6 bases. This CDR3 spans 14 amino acids. In germline, CDR1 is MNHEY, CDR2 SMNVEV (reference sequence). V was cut by 5 bases and J by 3 bases, with 11 bases left in between. CDR3 coding DNA: TGTGCCAGCAGTGAAGGGGGGTTCAATCAGCCCCAGCATTTT. It yields the protein CASSEGGFNQPQHF.

The V call is TRBV6-5, the J call TRBJ2-3, with 9 bases lining up with TRBD2. CDR1 and CDR2 (germline): MNHEY, SVGAGI. V gave up 4 bases and J gave up 1 base; unmatched junction bases: 3. The CDR3 consists of 15 residues. The CDR3 DNA sequence: TGTGCCAGCAGTTCTCTAGCGGGGCGCACAGATACGCAGTATTTT. This translates into CASSSLAGRTDTQYF.

This sequence joins TRBV5-5 and TRBJ2-7, with 9 bases aligning to TRBD1. The CDR3 extends over 15 amino acids. Germline loops: CDR1 SGHKS, CDR2 YYEKEE (reference sequence). V shed 5 bases and J 0 bases; nucleotides not matched to a gene: 6. CDR3 in DNA: TGTGCCAGCAGTTGGGACAGGGCCTTCTCCTACGAGCAGTACTTC. This translates into CASSWDRAFSYEQYF.

This chain uses TRBV29-1 with TRBJ2-2; D remains unclear. The CDR3 is 13 amino acids. Germline V lookup: CDR1 SQVTM, CDR2 ANQGSEA. V lost 6 bases to trimming and J lost 3 bases, with 11 bases between them. The CDR3: CSVSRSHTGELFF. The CDR3 DNA reads as TGCAGCGTGAGCAGATCACACACCGGGGAGCTGTTTTTT.